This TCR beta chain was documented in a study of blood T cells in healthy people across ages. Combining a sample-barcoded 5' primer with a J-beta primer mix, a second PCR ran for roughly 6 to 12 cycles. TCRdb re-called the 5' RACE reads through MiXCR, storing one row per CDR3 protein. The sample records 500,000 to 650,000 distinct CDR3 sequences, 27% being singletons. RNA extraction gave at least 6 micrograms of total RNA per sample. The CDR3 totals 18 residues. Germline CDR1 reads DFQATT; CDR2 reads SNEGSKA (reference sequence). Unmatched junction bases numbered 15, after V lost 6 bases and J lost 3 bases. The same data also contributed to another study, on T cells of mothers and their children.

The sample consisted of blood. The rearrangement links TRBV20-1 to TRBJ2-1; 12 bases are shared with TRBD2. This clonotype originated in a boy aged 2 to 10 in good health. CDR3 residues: CSAPKWLAGGDSYNEQFF. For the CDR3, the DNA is TGCAGTGCCCCCAAATGGCTAGCGGGGGGGGATAGCTACAATGAGCAGTTCTTC.